This T cell receptor (beta chain) was sequenced in a study of shared clonotypes between healthy human individuals. About the research overall: CD4 naive and CD4 memory each took three plates per donor, while CD8 naive took two and CD8 memory one.

TCRdb keeps only in-frame clones here, not all; method: immunoSEQ multiplex PCR. The table has roughly 2.6 million clones, around 94% seen once. The CDR3 loop spans 16 amino acids. Germline V gene sequence: CDR1 GTSNPN, CDR2 SVGIG (reference sequence). V shed 0 bases and J 0 bases; nucleotides not matched to a gene: 5. Recent acute infections and vaccinations were absent in the healthy HIV-negative adult donors. In the CD4+ fraction, cells were divided into CD45RA+ naive and CD45RA-negative memory subsets. Whole-study results and caveats: All-four-donor shared clonotypes had higher generation probabilities than non-shared clonotypes did.

There are a few counts of this clone. Antigen unknown. The clonotype originates from a man aged 18 to 29 in good health. What was sequenced was naive CD4+ T cells sorted from blood. Subset meaning: CD45RA+ positively selected. The chain combines TRBV30 with TRBJ1-5; TRBD1 agrees at 7 bases. CDR3 in amino acids: CAWSVGQTYSNQPQHF. For the CDR3, the DNA is TGTGCCTGGAGTGTGGGACAGACTTATAGCAATCAGCCCCAGCATTTT.